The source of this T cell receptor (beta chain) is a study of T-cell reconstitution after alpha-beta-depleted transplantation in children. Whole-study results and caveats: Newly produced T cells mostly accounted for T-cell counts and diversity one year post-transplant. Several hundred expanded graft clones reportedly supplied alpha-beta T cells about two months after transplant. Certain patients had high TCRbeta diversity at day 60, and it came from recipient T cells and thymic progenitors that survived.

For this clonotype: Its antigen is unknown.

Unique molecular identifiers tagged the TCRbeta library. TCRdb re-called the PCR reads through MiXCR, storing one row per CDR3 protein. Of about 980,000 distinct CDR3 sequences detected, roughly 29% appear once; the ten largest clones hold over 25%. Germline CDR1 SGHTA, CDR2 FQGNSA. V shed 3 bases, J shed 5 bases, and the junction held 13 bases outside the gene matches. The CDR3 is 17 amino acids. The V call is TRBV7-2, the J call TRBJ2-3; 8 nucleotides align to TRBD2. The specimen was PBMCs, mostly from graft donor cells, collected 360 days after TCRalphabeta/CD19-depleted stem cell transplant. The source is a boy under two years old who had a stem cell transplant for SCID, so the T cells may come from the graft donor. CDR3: CASSFQLAGRVGDTQYF. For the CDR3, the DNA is TGTGCCAGCAGCTTCCAGTTAGCGGGGCGAGTGGGAGATACGCAGTATTTT.